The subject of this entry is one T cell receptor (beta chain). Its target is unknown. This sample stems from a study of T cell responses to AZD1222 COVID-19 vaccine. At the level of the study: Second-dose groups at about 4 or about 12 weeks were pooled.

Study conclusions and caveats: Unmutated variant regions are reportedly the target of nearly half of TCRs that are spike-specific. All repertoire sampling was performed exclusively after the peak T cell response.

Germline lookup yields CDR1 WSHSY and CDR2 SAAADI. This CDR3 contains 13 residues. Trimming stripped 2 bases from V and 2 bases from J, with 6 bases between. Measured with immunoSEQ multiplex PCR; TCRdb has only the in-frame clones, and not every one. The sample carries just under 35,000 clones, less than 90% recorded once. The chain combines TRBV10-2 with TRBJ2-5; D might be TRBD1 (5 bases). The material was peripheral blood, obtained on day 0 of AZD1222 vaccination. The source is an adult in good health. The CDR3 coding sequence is TGCGCCAGCAGTGAGACAGGACAAGAGACCCAGTACTTC. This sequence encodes CASSETGQETQYF.